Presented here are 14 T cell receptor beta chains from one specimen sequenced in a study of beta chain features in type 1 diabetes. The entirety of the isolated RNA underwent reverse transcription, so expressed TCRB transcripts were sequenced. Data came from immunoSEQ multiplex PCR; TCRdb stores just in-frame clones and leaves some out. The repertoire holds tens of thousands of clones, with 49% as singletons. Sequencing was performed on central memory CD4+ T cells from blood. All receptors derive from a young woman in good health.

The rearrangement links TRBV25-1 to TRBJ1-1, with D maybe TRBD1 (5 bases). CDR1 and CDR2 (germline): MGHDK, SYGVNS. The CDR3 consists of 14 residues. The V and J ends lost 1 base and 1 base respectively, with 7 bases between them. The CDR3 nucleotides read TGTGCCAGCAGTGAATGGGGCCAGAACACTGAAGCTTTCTTT. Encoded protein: CASSEWGQNTEAFF. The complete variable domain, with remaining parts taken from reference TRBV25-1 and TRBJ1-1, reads EADIYQTPRYLVIGTGKKITLECSQTMGHDKMYWYQQDPGMELHLIHYSYGVNSTEKGDLSSESTVSRIRTEHFPLTLESARPSHTSQYLCASSEWGQNTEAFFGQGTRLTVV.

The CDR3 region is CAGSERTAGTSGSNVYEQYF. CDR3 bases: TGTGCCGGATCGGAAAGGACAGCCGGGACTAGCGGGAGTAATGTCTACGAGCAGTACTTC. The chain links TRBV28 to TRBJ2-7; TRBD2 aligns across 14 bases. The length of the CDR3 is 20 residues. Germline V gene data show CDR1 as MDHEN and CDR2 as SYDVKM. J was trimmed by 3 bases and V by 11 bases; bases with no gene match: 24.

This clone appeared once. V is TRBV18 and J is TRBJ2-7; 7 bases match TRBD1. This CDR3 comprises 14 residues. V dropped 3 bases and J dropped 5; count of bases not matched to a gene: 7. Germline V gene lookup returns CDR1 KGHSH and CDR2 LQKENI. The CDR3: CASSPHRGPNEQYF. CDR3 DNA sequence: TGTGCCAGCTCACCCCACAGGGGACCAAACGAGCAGTACTTC. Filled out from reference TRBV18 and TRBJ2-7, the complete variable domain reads NAGVMQNPRHLVRRRGQEARLRCSPMKGHSHVYWYRQLPEEGLKFMVYLQKENIIDESGMPKERFSAEFPKEGPSILRIQQVVRGDSAAYFCASSPHRGPNEQYFGPGTRLTVT.

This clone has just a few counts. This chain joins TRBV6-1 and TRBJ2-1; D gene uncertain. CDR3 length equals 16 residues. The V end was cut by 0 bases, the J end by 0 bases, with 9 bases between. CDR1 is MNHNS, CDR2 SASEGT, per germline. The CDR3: CASSEAHSSSYNEQFF. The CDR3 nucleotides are TGTGCCAGCAGTGAAGCGCACAGTTCCTCCTACAATGAGCAGTTCTTC.

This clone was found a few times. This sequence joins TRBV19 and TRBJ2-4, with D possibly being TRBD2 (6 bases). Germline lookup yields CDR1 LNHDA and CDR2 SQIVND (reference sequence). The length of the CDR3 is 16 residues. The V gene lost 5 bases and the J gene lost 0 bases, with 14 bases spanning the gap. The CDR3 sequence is CASSSTWRAAKNIQYF. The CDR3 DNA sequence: TGTGCCAGTAGTTCAACTTGGAGGGCAGCCAAAAACATTCAGTACTTC.

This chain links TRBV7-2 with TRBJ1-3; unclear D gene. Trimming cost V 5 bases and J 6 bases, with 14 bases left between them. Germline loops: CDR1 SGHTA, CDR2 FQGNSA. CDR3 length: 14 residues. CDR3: CASSLDGNENTIYF. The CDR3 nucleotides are TGTGCCAGCAGCCTGGACGGGAACGAAAACACCATATATTTT.

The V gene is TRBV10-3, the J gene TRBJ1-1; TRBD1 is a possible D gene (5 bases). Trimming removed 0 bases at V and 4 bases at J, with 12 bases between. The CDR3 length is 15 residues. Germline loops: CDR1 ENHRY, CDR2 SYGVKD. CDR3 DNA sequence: TGTGCCATCAGTGAGTCGGCAGGGTTGGGCACTGAAGCTTTCTTT. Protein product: CAISESAGLGTEAFF.

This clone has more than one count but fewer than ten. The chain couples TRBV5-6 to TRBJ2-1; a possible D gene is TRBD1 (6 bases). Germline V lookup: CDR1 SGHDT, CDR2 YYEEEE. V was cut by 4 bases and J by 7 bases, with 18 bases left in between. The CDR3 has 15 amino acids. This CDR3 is CASSRGGVRGNEQFF. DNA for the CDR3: TGTGCCAGCAGCCGAGGCGGCGTGAGGGGGAATGAGCAGTTCTTC.

The CDR3 reads CSVEAAGGSYNEQFF. CDR3 DNA sequence: TGCAGCGTTGAAGCCGCCGGGGGCTCCTACAATGAGCAGTTCTTC. V usage is TRBV29-1 and J usage is TRBJ2-1; D is perhaps TRBD2 (6 bases). This CDR3 is built from 15 residues. Germline CDR1 reads SQVTM; CDR2 reads ANQGSEA. The ends were cut back, 1 base at V and 0 bases at J, with 10 bases in the middle.

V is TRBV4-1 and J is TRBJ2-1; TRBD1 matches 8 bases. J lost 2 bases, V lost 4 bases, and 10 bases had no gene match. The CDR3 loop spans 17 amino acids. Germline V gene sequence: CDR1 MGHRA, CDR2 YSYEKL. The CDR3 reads CASSPTPDRGTYNEQFF. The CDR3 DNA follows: TGCGCCAGCAGCCCTACCCCCGACAGGGGAACCTACAATGAGCAGTTCTTC.

This CDR3 reads CASREGTGSGNTIYF. As DNA, the CDR3 is TGTGCCAGCAGGGAAGGGACAGGCTCTGGAAACACCATATATTTT. The chain joins TRBV5-4 to TRBJ1-3; 8 bases map to TRBD1. Germline V gives CDR1 SGHNT, CDR2 YYREEE (reference sequence). The ends lost 5 bases at V and 0 bases at J; junction bases unmatched: 4. The CDR3 extends over 15 amino acids.

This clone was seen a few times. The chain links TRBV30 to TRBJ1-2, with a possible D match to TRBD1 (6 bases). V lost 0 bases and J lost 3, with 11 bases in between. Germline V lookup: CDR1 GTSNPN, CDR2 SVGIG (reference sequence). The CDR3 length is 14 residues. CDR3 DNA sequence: TGTGCCTGGAGTGTAGCAGGGGTGGACTATGGCTACACCTTC. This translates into CAWSVAGVDYGYTF.

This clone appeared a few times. The CDR3 is CASRGQGNQPQHF. The CDR3, as DNA: TGTGCCAGCAGAGGACAGGGGAATCAGCCCCAGCATTTT. The chain couples TRBV27 to TRBJ1-5; 9 bases line up with TRBD1. Unmatched junction bases numbered 1, after V lost 6 bases and J lost 4 bases. The CDR3 sequence is 13 residues long. The germline gives CDR1 MNHEY, CDR2 SMNVEV (reference sequence).

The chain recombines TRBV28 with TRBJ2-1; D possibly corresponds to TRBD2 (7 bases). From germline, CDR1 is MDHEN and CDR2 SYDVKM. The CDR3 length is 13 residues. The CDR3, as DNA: TGTGCAGGGGGGGCAGGGGTGTACAATGAGCAGTTCTTC. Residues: CAGGAGVYNEQFF.